Below, 8 T cell receptor beta chains from the same sample are listed, as sequenced in a study of response to subunit inactivated influenza vaccine. TCRdb itself ran the RT-PCR reads through MiXCR, one entry per CDR3 protein. The table includes 500,000 to 600,000 distinct CDR3 sequences, 7.5% to 8.5% detected once. The input for sequencing was PBMCs from blood, taken less than 30 months after vaccination. These receptors all come from a man between 50 and 75 years old who received an inactivated influenza vaccine.

The J gene is TRBJ2-2, the V gene TRBV3-1; possible D gene TRBD2, 5 bases. V was shortened by 5 bases and J by 6 bases, with 10 bases between the two germline ends. The CDR3 totals 13 residues. Germline CDR1 and CDR2: LGHDT and YNNKEL (reference sequence). CDR3 sequence: CASSAGGPGELFF. The CDR3 coding sequence is TGTGCCAGCAGCGCCGGAGGTCCCGGGGAGCTGTTTTTT.

This clonotype was observed a handful of times. The chain uses TRBV5-1 and TRBJ1-2; TRBD1 aligns across 7 bases. The germline CDR1 and CDR2 sequences are SGHRS and YFSETQ. The trim removed 4 bases at V and 6 bases at J, leaving 12 bases unmatched. This CDR3 is built from 15 residues. The CDR3 DNA follows: TGCGCCAGCAGCCAAACAAACAGGGGATGGGATGGCTACACCTTC. The encoded protein is CASSQTNRGWDGYTF.

This clonotype was seen ten or more times. The chain is built from TRBV7-3 and TRBJ2-7; no definite D call. Germline lookup yields CDR1 SGHTA and CDR2 FQGTGA. The CDR3 is 16 amino acids. Trimming left V 0 bases short and J 1 base short, with 13 bases between. CDR3 DNA: TGTGCCAGCAGCTTAACGCCAGAACTTTTATCCTACGAGCAGTACTTC. This encodes CASSLTPELLSYEQYF.

This chain uses TRBV6-5 with TRBJ2-3; D not certain. Trimming left V 2 bases short and J 0 bases short, with 12 bases between. The CDR3 has 16 amino acids. Germline V gives CDR1 MNHEY, CDR2 SVGAGI. The CDR3 is CASSYQRVSSTDTQYF. The CDR3 nucleotides read TGTGCCAGCAGTTACCAACGCGTATCTAGCACAGATACGCAGTATTTT.

This clonotype was counted a few times. CDR3: CASSKLFNEQFF. The CDR3 coding sequence is TGTGCCAGCAGCAAACTTTTCAATGAGCAGTTCTTC. The chain joins TRBV21-1 to TRBJ2-1. TRBV21-1 is labeled a pseudogene. The CDR3 has 12 amino acids.

This clonotype was detected ten times or more. V gene TRBV27 combines with J gene TRBJ1-5, with D perhaps matching TRBD1 (5 bases). Germline assignment: CDR1 MNHEY and CDR2 SMNVEV (reference sequence). V was cut by 6 bases and J by 2 bases, with 11 bases left in between. The CDR3 has 14 residues. DNA of the CDR3: TGTGCCAGCAGGGGGTTGGGGGGCAATCAGCCCCAGCATTTT. It yields the protein CASRGLGGNQPQHF.

The sample holds many counts of this clonotype. V is TRBV7-9 and J is TRBJ2-1, with TRBD1 matching over 8 bases. The CDR3 extends over 14 amino acids. V was clipped by 7 bases and J by 9 bases; unmatched bases: 11. In germline, CDR1 is SEHNR, CDR2 FQNEAQ (reference sequence). The CDR3 DNA sequence: TGTGCCAGCACATCCCAGGGGGCCGTTGGTGAGCAGTTCTTC. It specifies CASTSQGAVGEQFF.

The chain recombines TRBV20-1 with TRBJ2-5, with no clear D. The CDR3 has 13 residues. Trimming cost V 6 bases and J 4 bases, with 15 bases left between them. Per the germline V gene, CDR1 is DFQATT and CDR2 is SNEGSKA (reference sequence). The CDR3 reads CSASEFSGETQYF. CDR3 coding DNA: TGCAGTGCATCAGAGTTCTCCGGAGAGACCCAGTACTTC.